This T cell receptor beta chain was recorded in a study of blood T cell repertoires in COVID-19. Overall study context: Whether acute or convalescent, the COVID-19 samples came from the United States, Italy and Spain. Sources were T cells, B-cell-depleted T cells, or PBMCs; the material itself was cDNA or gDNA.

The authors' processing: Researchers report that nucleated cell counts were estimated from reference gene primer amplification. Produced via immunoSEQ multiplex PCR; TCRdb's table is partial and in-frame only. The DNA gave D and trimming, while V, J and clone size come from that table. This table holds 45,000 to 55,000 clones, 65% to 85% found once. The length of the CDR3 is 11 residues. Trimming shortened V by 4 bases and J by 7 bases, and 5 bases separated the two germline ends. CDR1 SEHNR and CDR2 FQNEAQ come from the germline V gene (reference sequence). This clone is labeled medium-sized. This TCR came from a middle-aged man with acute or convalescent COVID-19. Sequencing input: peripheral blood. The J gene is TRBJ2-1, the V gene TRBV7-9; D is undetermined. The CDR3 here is CASSSQNEQFF. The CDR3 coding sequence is TGTGCCAGCAGCTCCCAAAATGAGCAGTTCTTC. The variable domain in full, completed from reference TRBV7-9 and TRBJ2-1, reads DTGVSQNPRHKITKRGQNVTFRCDPISEHNRLYWYRQTLGQGPEFLTYFQNEAQLEKSRLLSDRFSAERPKGSFSTLEIQRTEQGDSAMYLCASSSQNEQFFGPGTRLTVL.